This TCR beta chain was captured in a study of blood T cell repertoires in COVID-19. In the original analysis: Amplified reference gene primers provided the basis for estimating nucleated cell counts. This table comes from immunoSEQ multiplex PCR, and its TCRdb copy is limited to in-frame clones, with some not included. That table gives V, J and clone size, and the DNA gave D and trimming. The data hold 94,000 or so clones, with 88% observed a single time. This CDR3 contains 15 residues. Germline CDR1 SGHTA, CDR2 FQGTGA. Trimming removed 5 bases from V and 3 bases from J; junction bases left unmatched: 3. This clone was picked up one time.

The chain has TRBV7-3 and TRBJ2-3; 12 nucleotides agree with TRBD1. The sequenced material came from peripheral blood. This TCR was sampled from a woman of 80 years or more with active COVID-19. The CDR3 coding sequence is TGTGCCAGCAGCCTGGGACAGGGGGCAACAGATACGCAGTATTTT. Translation: CASSLGQGATDTQYF.